A single sample is the source of the 24 T cell receptor beta chains below, sequenced in a study of T cells in localized non-small cell lung cancer. The protocol was immunoSEQ multiplex PCR, while the TCRdb copy is restricted to in-frame clones and leaves out a portion. The sample records some 80,000 clones, almost 85% being singletons. The starting material was peripheral blood, obtained before any cancer treatment. These receptors were obtained from a man between 40 and 69 years old with stage I lung adenocarcinoma.

This clone was observed once. CDR3 nucleotide sequence: TGTGCCAGCAGTTACTCGAACTTTCAAAACAATGAGCAGTTCTTC. It specifies CASSYSNFQNNEQFF. The rearrangement joins TRBV6-6 to TRBJ2-1, with D unresolved. V was clipped by 0 bases and J by 5 bases, with 11 bases between them. The germline gives CDR1 MNHNY, CDR2 SVGAGI (reference sequence). The CDR3 covers 15 residues.

This clone was observed a single time. The rearrangement uses TRBV25-1 and TRBJ2-1; weak D call: TRBD2 (5 bases). Trimming shortened V by 6 bases and J by 12 bases, and 21 bases separated the two germline ends. The CDR3 totals 14 residues. Looked up from germline, CDR1 is MGHDK and CDR2 is SYGVNS. In DNA, the CDR3 is TGTGCCAGCAGCGGCTCATACGAGGGAATGACGCAGTTCTTC. This gives the protein CASSGSYEGMTQFF.

The chain employs TRBV5-4 and TRBJ1-1, with D perhaps TRBD1 (5 bases). The germline V and J ends were trimmed by 0 bases and 4 bases, with 13 bases remaining between them. Germline CDR1 reads SGHNT; CDR2 reads YYREEE (reference sequence). The CDR3 sequence is 15 residues long. The CDR3 is CASSLEQVPGTEAFF. As DNA, the CDR3 is TGTGCCAGCAGCTTGGAACAGGTCCCGGGCACTGAAGCTTTCTTT.

The chain joins TRBV11-2 to TRBJ1-1; 7 nucleotides agree with TRBD1. Germline assignment: CDR1 SGHAT and CDR2 FQNNGV. Germline trimming cut 4 bases from V and 8 bases from J; bases unmatched to any gene: 7. This CDR3 region has 13 residues. The CDR3, as DNA: TGTGCCAGCAGCTCCTGGGAGGGACAGGAAGCTTTCTTT. Encoded protein: CASSSWEGQEAFF.

In its sample, this clone was seen a few times. The chain carries TRBV6-5 and TRBJ1-2, with TRBD1 matching over 8 bases. The CDR3 consists of 15 residues. Germline CDR1 is MNHEY and CDR2 is SVGAGI. V was pared by 2 bases and J by 4 bases, with 6 bases of the junction left unmatched. Here the CDR3 reads CASSYQTGDSYGYTF. DNA of the CDR3: TGTGCCAGCAGTTACCAGACAGGGGACAGCTATGGCTACACCTTC.

This clone was seen a few times. The rearrangement joins TRBV11-2 to TRBJ1-2, with D perhaps TRBD1 (5 bases). The V and J ends lost 8 bases and 6 bases respectively, with 13 bases between them. Germline V gene sequence: CDR1 SGHAT, CDR2 FQNNGV. The CDR3 is made up of 12 amino acids. The CDR3 loop reads CASADRSDGYTF. As DNA, the CDR3 is TGTGCCAGCGCAGACAGATCTGATGGCTACACCTTC.

The J gene is TRBJ2-3, the V gene TRBV19, with D unclear. Trimming took 5 bases from V and 5 from J, leaving 8 bases between them. CDR1 and CDR2 (germline): LNHDA, SQIVND (reference sequence). This CDR3 has 12 amino acids. CDR3 sequence (DNA): TGTGCCAGTAGTGCCACCGGAGATACGCAGTATTTT. This translates into CASSATGDTQYF.

The V and J genes are TRBV5-1 and TRBJ2-1; the D gene is possibly TRBD2 (5 bases). The CDR3 contains 15 residues. Trimming stripped 2 bases from V and 2 bases from J, with 11 bases between. Germline V CDR1 and CDR2: SGHRS, YFSETQ. The CDR3 DNA reads TGCGCCAGCAGCTTCGGCGCGGGTCCCTACAATGAGCAGTTCTTC. Protein product: CASSFGAGPYNEQFF. The entire variable domain, with the rest obtained from reference TRBV5-1 and TRBJ2-1, is as follows: KAGVTQTPRYLIKTRGQQVTLSCSPISGHRSVSWYQQTPGQGLQFLFEYFSETQRNKGNFPGRFSGRQFSNSRSEMNVSTLELGDSALYLCASSFGAGPYNEQFFGPGTRLTVL.

The chain carries TRBV5-5 and TRBJ2-3; TRBD2 aligns across 7 bases. The CDR3 loop spans 17 amino acids. With V trimmed by 0 bases and J by 1 base, 8 bases remained unmatched. The V gene's germline CDR1 is SGHKS and CDR2 YYEKEE (reference sequence). This chain's CDR3 is CASSLALGSGGTDTQYF. In nucleotides, the CDR3 is TGTGCCAGCAGCTTGGCCCTGGGGAGCGGGGGCACAGATACGCAGTATTTT. Full variable domain (remainder filled in from reference TRBV5-5 and TRBJ2-3): DAGVTQSPTHLIKTRGQQVTLRCSPISGHKSVSWYQQVLGQGPQFIFQYYEKEERGRGNFPDRFSARQFPNYSSELNVNALLLGDSALYLCASSLALGSGGTDTQYFGPGTRLTVL.

V usage is TRBV9 and J usage is TRBJ1-2; TRBD1 agrees at 8 bases. V lost 4 bases, J lost 3 bases, and 2 bases stayed unmatched. Germline assignment: CDR1 SGDLS and CDR2 YYNGEE. The CDR3 is made up of 13 amino acids. CDR3 sequence reads: CASSLDRDYGYTF. For the CDR3, the DNA is TGTGCCAGCAGCCTGGACAGGGACTATGGCTACACCTTC.

The chain combines TRBV7-9 with TRBJ2-5; perhaps TRBD2 as D (5 bases). Germline CDR1 reads SEHNR; CDR2 reads FQNEAQ (reference sequence). The germline V and J ends were trimmed by 5 bases and 5 bases, with 15 bases remaining between them. The CDR3 loop spans 14 amino acids. The CDR3 region is CASSPVVARETQYF. In nucleotides, the CDR3 is TGTGCCAGCAGCCCAGTAGTAGCGCGGGAGACCCAGTACTTC.

The chain links TRBV28 to TRBJ1-5, with D unresolved. Trimming shortened V by 6 bases and J by 7 bases, and 16 bases separated the two germline ends. The V gene's germline CDR1 is MDHEN and CDR2 SYDVKM. The CDR3 has 14 residues. The CDR3 sequence: CASSRYREGQPQHF. CDR3 in DNA: TGTGCCAGCAGCCGATACAGAGAAGGGCAGCCCCAGCATTTT.

This clone was observed a handful of times. The V call is TRBV9, the J call TRBJ1-1; weak D call: TRBD1 (6 bases). CDR1 SGDLS and CDR2 YYNGEE come from the germline V gene. With 6 bases removed from V and 0 bases from J, the gap between germline ends came to 12 bases. The CDR3 has 14 amino acids. CDR3 in DNA: TGTGCCAGCAACCGGGGGGGCTTGAACACTGAAGCTTTCTTT. Its protein product is CASNRGGLNTEAFF.

The table lists this clone with a few counts. The chain couples TRBV5-1 to TRBJ1-1; D possibly corresponds to TRBD1 (5 bases). This CDR3 has 13 residues. The germline V and J ends were trimmed by 4 bases and 6 bases, with 13 bases remaining between them. Germline V CDR1 and CDR2: SGHRS, YFSETQ. CDR3: CASSPLGGAEAFF. As DNA, the CDR3 is TGCGCCAGCAGCCCTTTGGGAGGGGCTGAAGCTTTCTTT. Full variable domain (missing parts from reference TRBV5-1 and TRBJ1-1): KAGVTQTPRYLIKTRGQQVTLSCSPISGHRSVSWYQQTPGQGLQFLFEYFSETQRNKGNFPGRFSGRQFSNSRSEMNVSTLELGDSALYLCASSPLGGAEAFFGQGTRLTVV.

The table lists this clone with a count of one. CDR3 DNA: TGTGCCAGCAGCTTAGTTGGTAGCGGGAGGGGCGAGCAGTACTTC. Its translation: CASSLVGSGRGEQYF. The chain is built from TRBV7-6 and TRBJ2-7; 11 bases are a match to TRBD2. The CDR3 is made up of 15 amino acids. The V and J ends lost 1 base and 6 bases, in that order; junction bases with no gene match: 5. The germline V gene has CDR1 SGHVS and CDR2 FNYEAQ.

V usage is TRBV5-4 and J usage is TRBJ2-5; 8 bases map to TRBD2. Unmatched junction bases numbered 17, after V lost 4 bases and J lost 3 bases. This CDR3 contains 18 residues. Germline V CDR1 and CDR2: SGHNT, YYREEE (reference sequence). The CDR3 here is CASSPVRRGGDEEETQYF. Here the CDR3 DNA reads TGTGCCAGCAGCCCGGTTCGACGGGGGGGCGATGAAGAAGAGACCCAGTACTTC.

This clone was detected only once. The rearrangement joins TRBV30 to TRBJ1-1; D ambiguous. Trimming left V 2 bases short and J 11 bases short, with 12 bases between. Germline V gives CDR1 GTSNPN, CDR2 SVGIG (reference sequence). The CDR3 is 11 amino acids. DNA of the CDR3: TGTGCCTGGAGTCGGCCCCTCGTGGCTTTCTTT. This translates into CAWSRPLVAFF.

V usage is TRBV6-1 and J usage is TRBJ1-4; tentative D call: TRBD1 (5 bases). CDR3 length equals 15 residues. Trimming removed 7 bases at V and 7 bases at J, with 19 bases between. Germline V gene lookup returns CDR1 MNHNS and CDR2 SASEGT. This chain's CDR3 is CASNDPGTGGEKLFF. The CDR3 bases are TGTGCCAGCAACGACCCCGGGACCGGTGGTGAAAAACTGTTTTTT.

This clone was recorded once. This rearrangement joins TRBV6-6 to TRBJ2-5, with a possible D match to TRBD1 (5 bases). The germline V gene has CDR1 MNHNY and CDR2 SVGAGI (reference sequence). The CDR3 totals 15 residues. V lost 0 bases and J lost 1, with 9 bases in between. The CDR3 DNA is TGTGCCAGCAGTTACTCGATAACAGGCCAAGAGACCCAGTACTTC. This encodes CASSYSITGQETQYF.

V and J are TRBV27 and TRBJ2-3, with a possible D match to TRBD2 (7 bases). V shed 1 base and J shed 7 bases, with 15 bases lying between them. The germline V gene has CDR1 MNHEY and CDR2 SMNVEV (reference sequence). This CDR3 is built from 15 residues. CDR3 protein: CASSLWGGAAHTQYF. CDR3 DNA: TGTGCCAGCAGTTTATGGGGGGGGGCCGCCCATACGCAGTATTTT.

This chain connects TRBV10-1 to TRBJ2-1; 7 nucleotides agree with TRBD1. Germline V gene data show CDR1 as WNHNN and CDR2 as SYGVQD (reference sequence). The CDR3 is 14 residues long. The V and J ends lost 11 bases and 6 bases, in that order; junction bases with no gene match: 13. The CDR3 protein is CAGCRDRAGNEQFF. The CDR3 DNA reads TGCGCCGGATGCCGCGACAGGGCGGGCAATGAGCAGTTCTTC.

V and J are TRBV5-1 and TRBJ1-2; TRBD1 is a possible D gene (6 bases). The CDR3 is made up of 16 amino acids. V dropped 0 bases and J dropped 7 bases, with 19 bases sitting between them. Looked up from germline, CDR1 is SGHRS and CDR2 is YFSETQ. The CDR3 nucleotides read TGCGCCAGCAGCTTGGCTGGGGGGCGCGAGGTTTCTGGCTACACCTTC. This translates into CASSLAGGREVSGYTF. Full variable domain (outside the CDR3, taken from reference TRBV5-1 and TRBJ1-2): KAGVTQTPRYLIKTRGQQVTLSCSPISGHRSVSWYQQTPGQGLQFLFEYFSETQRNKGNFPGRFSGRQFSNSRSEMNVSTLELGDSALYLCASSLAGGREVSGYTFGSGTRLTVV.

This chain connects TRBV5-6 to TRBJ2-5; D is possibly TRBD1 (6 bases). This CDR3 contains 15 residues. CDR1 and CDR2 (germline): SGHDT, YYEEEE. V dropped 4 bases and J dropped 1 base, with 14 bases sitting between them. The CDR3: CASSRILGGQETQYF. The CDR3 nucleotides read TGTGCCAGCAGCCGTATACTAGGGGGCCAAGAGACCCAGTACTTC.

The CDR3 loop reads CASSEEKAFNEQFF. CDR3 nucleotides: TGTGCCAGCAGTGAAGAGAAGGCCTTCAATGAGCAGTTCTTC. This chain links TRBV2 with TRBJ2-1; D is ambiguous. Germline CDR1 and CDR2: SNHLY and FYNNEI. The CDR3 covers 14 residues. V was trimmed by 1 base and J by 6 bases, leaving 10 bases between them.